These 10 T cell receptor beta chains were sequenced from one sample in a study of T cell responses to AZD1222 COVID-19 vaccine. The repertoire was sequenced with immunoSEQ multiplex PCR; TCRdb's copy has only in-frame clones and lacks some. The table lists over 65,000 clones, approximately 91% of them singletons. Sequencing was performed on peripheral blood, taken 28 days after the second AZD1222 dose. These receptor sequences come from an adult who received the AZD1222 COVID-19 vaccine.

The rearrangement links TRBV15 to TRBJ1-1; 8 bases match TRBD1. V was pared by 5 bases and J by 7 bases, with 3 bases of the junction left unmatched. Germline CDR1 is LNHNV and CDR2 is YYDKDF (reference sequence). This CDR3 has 12 amino acids. The CDR3 DNA follows: TGTGCCACCAGCGGGACAGGCATTGAAGCTTTCTTT. Its translation is CATSGTGIEAFF. Drawing the rest from reference TRBV15 and TRBJ1-1, the complete variable domain is DAMVIQNPRYQVTQFGKPVTLSCSQTLNHNVMYWYQQKSSQAPKLLFHYYDKDFNNEADTPDNFQSRRPNTSFCFLDIRSPGLGDTAMYLCATSGTGIEAFFGQGTRLTVV.

This sequence joins TRBV29-1 and TRBJ2-7; 9 bases are shared with TRBD1. Germline V gene sequence: CDR1 SQVTM, CDR2 ANQGSEA. The length of the CDR3 is 15 residues. J gave up 3 bases and V 4 bases, and 10 bases lay outside the gene matches. The CDR3 coding sequence is TGCAGCGTTGCCGGGGGGAACAGGGGGCTCTACGAGCAGTACTTC. It codes for CSVAGGNRGLYEQYF.

The gene calls are TRBV4-3 and TRBJ1-4; 9 bases fit TRBD1. Germline assignment: CDR1 LGHNA and CDR2 YSLEER. The CDR3 runs 15 residues. J was trimmed by 8 bases and V by 4 bases; bases with no gene match: 8. The CDR3 here is CASSLQTGGSEKLFF. CDR3 bases: TGCGCCAGCAGCCTCCAGACAGGGGGGTCAGAAAAACTGTTTTTT.

A few counts support this clone. As DNA, the CDR3 is TGTGCCAGCAGCAAGGGACTAGCGGTAAACACCGGGGAGCTGTTTTTT. It specifies CASSKGLAVNTGELFF. The chain has TRBV7-9 and TRBJ2-2; 11 positions match TRBD2. Unmatched junction bases numbered 4, after V lost 5 bases and J lost 2 bases. Germline lookup yields CDR1 SEHNR and CDR2 FQNEAQ (reference sequence). CDR3 length: 16 amino acids.

This clone was picked up a small number of times. The chain employs TRBV24-1 and TRBJ1-2; D not certain. Trimming stripped 5 bases from V and 3 bases from J, with 6 bases between. The CDR3 extends over 12 amino acids. The germline V gene encodes CDR1 KGHDR and CDR2 SFDVKD. DNA of the CDR3: TGTGCCACCAGTGCGTCCGACTATGGCTACACCTTC. Its translation is CATSASDYGYTF.

The chain links TRBV6-5 to TRBJ2-5; D may be TRBD1 (6 bases). The CDR3 has 15 amino acids. Trimming shortened V by 0 bases and J by 1 base, and 9 bases separated the two germline ends. Germline values: CDR1 MNHEY, CDR2 SVGAGI. DNA of the CDR3: TGTGCCAGCAGTTACTCAGACAGGCTCCAAGAGACCCAGTACTTC. Amino acid sequence: CASSYSDRLQETQYF.

This clone was seen just once. The V and J genes are TRBV27 and TRBJ2-1; 11 bases fit TRBD2. This CDR3 region has 16 residues. Germline V gene sequence: CDR1 MNHEY, CDR2 SMNVEV (reference sequence). V trimming: 5 bases; J trimming: 5 bases; junction bases outside the gene matches: 8. CDR3 protein: CASSVIAGGLHNEQFF. The CDR3 DNA follows: TGTGCCAGCAGTGTGATAGCGGGAGGGCTCCACAATGAGCAGTTCTTC.

This sequence joins TRBV11-2 and TRBJ1-6; D possibly corresponds to TRBD1 (6 bases). The CDR3 runs 14 residues. Deletions cut 5 bases from V and 8 bases from J, with 13 bases between. Per the germline V gene, CDR1 is SGHAT and CDR2 is FQNNGV. The CDR3: CASSGTGRDSPLHF. The CDR3 DNA sequence: TGTGCCAGCAGCGGCACAGGGAGGGATTCACCCCTCCACTTT.

This clone was found a few times. This chain links TRBV6-2 or TRBV6-3 with TRBJ2-5; no clear D. V was cut by 4 bases and J by 4 bases, with 13 bases left in between. The CDR3 sequence is 14 residues long. The germline V gene has CDR1 MNHEY and CDR2 SVGEGT. The DNA for the CDR3 is TGTGCCAGCAGTTCGGGCCCGGTTGTAGAGACCCAGTACTTC. Translation gives CASSSGPVVETQYF.

The CDR3 is CASSPRSNTGELFF. In nucleotides, the CDR3 is TGTGCCAGCTCCCCCAGGTCGAACACCGGGGAGCTGTTTTTT. V and J are TRBV18 and TRBJ2-2; D remains ambiguous. In germline, CDR1 is KGHSH, CDR2 LQKENI. Trimming cost V 6 bases and J 0 bases, with 8 bases left between them. The CDR3 consists of 14 residues.